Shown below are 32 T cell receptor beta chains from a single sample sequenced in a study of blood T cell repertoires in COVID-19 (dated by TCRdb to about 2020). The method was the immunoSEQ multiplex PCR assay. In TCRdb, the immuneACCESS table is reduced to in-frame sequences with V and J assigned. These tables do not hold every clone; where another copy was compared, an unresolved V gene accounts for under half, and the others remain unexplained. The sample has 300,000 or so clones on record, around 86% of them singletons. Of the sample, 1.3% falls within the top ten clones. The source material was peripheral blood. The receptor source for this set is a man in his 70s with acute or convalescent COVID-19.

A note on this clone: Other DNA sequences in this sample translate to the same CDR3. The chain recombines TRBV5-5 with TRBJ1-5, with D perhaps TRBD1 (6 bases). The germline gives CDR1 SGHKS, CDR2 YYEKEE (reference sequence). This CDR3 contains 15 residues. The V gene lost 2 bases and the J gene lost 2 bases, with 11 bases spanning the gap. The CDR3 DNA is TGTGCCAGCAGCTTCCAAGGGGGTGGCAATCAGCCCCAGCATTTT. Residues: CASSFQGGGNQPQHF.

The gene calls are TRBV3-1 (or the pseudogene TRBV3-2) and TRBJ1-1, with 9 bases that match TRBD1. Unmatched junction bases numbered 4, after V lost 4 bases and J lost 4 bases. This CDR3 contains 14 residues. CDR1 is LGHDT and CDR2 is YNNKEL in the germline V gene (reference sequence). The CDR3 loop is CASSRLDRGTEAFF. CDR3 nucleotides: TGTGCCAGCAGCCGACTGGACAGGGGCACTGAAGCTTTCTTT.

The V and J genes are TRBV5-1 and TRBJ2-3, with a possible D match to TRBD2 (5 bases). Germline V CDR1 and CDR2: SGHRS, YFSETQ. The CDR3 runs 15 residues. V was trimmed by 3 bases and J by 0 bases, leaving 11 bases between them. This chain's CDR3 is CASSSGRGSTDTQYF. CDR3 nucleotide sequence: TGCGCCAGCAGCTCTGGACGGGGAAGCACAGATACGCAGTATTTT.

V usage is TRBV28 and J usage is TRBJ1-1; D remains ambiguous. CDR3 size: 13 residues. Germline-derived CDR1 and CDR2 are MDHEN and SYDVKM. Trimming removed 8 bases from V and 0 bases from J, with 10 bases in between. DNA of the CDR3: TGTGCCAGCGCCGGGAGGATGAACACTGAAGCTTTCTTT. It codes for CASAGRMNTEAFF.

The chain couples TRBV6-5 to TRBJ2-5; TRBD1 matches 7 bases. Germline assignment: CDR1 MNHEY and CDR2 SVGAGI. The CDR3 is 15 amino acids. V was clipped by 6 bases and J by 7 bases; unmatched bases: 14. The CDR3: CASRPADRASGTQYF. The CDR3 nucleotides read TGTGCCAGCAGACCCGCTGACAGGGCGTCTGGGACCCAGTACTTC.

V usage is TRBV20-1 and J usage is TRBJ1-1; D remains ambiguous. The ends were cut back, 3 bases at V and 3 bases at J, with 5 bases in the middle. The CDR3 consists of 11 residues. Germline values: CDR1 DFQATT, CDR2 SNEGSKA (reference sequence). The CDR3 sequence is CSARIDTEAFF. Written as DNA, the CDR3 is TGCAGTGCTAGGATAGACACTGAAGCTTTCTTT.

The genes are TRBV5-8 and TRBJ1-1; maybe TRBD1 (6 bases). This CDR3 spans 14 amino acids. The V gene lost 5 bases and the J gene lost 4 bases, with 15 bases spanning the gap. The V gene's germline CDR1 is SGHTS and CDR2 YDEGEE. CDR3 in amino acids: CASRLTGSSTEAFF. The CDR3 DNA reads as TGTGCCAGCAGGCTTACAGGGTCCAGCACTGAAGCTTTCTTT.

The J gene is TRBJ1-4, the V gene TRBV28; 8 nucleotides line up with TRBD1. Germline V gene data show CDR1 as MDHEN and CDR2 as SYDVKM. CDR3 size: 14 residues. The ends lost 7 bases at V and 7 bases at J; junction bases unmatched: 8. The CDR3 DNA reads TGTGCCAGCAATCCACAGGGGGGAGGTGAAAAACTGTTTTTT. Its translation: CASNPQGGGEKLFF.

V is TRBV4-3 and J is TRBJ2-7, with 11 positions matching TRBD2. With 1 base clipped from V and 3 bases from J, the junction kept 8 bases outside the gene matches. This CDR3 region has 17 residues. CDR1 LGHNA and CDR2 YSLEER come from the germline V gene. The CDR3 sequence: CASSQVALAGDIYEQYF. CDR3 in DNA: TGCGCCAGCAGCCAAGTAGCACTAGCGGGAGATATCTACGAGCAGTACTTC.

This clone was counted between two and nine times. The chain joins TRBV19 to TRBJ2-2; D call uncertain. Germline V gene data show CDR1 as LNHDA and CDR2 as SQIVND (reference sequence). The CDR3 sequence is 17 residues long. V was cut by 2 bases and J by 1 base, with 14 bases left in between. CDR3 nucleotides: TGTGCCAGTAGTATACACCTAGGAAGTGGGAACACCGGGGAGCTGTTTTTT. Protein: CASSIHLGSGNTGELFF. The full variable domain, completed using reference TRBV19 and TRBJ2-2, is DGGITQSPKYLFRKEGQNVTLSCEQNLNHDAMYWYRQDPGQGLRLIYYSQIVNDFQKGDIAEGYSVSREKKESFPLTVTSAQKNPTAFYLCASSIHLGSGNTGELFFGEGSRLTVL.

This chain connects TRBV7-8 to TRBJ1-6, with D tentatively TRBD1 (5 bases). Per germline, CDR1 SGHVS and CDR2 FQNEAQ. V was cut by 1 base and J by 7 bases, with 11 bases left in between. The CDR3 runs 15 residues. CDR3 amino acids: CASSLDRDWNSPLHF. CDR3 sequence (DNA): TGTGCCAGCAGCTTAGATCGGGACTGGAATTCACCCCTCCACTTT.

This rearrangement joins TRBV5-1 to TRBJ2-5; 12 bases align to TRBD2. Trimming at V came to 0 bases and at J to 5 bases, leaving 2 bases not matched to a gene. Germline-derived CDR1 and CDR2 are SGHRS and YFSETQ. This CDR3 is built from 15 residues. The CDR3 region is CASSLGTSGVETQYF. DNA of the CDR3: TGCGCCAGCAGCTTGGGGACTAGCGGGGTGGAGACCCAGTACTTC.

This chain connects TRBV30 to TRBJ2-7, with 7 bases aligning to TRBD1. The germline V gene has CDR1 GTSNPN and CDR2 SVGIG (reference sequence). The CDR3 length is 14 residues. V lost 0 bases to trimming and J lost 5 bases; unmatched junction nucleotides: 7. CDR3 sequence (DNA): TGTGCCTGGAGTGTAGGGGGCGTAACCCACGAGCAGTACTTC. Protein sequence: CAWSVGGVTHEQYF.

The CDR3 is CASSSNPLAGTGELFF. The DNA for the CDR3 is TGCGCCAGCAGCTCGAATCCACTAGCGGGGACCGGGGAGCTGTTTTTT. The chain uses TRBV5-1 and TRBJ2-2, with 10 nucleotides matching TRBD2. The germline gives CDR1 SGHRS, CDR2 YFSETQ. This CDR3 has 16 amino acids. J gave up 5 bases and V 3 bases, and 7 bases lay outside the gene matches. The variable domain in full, completed from reference TRBV5-1 and TRBJ2-2, reads KAGVTQTPRYLIKTRGQQVTLSCSPISGHRSVSWYQQTPGQGLQFLFEYFSETQRNKGNFPGRFSGRQFSNSRSEMNVSTLELGDSALYLCASSSNPLAGTGELFFGEGSRLTVL.

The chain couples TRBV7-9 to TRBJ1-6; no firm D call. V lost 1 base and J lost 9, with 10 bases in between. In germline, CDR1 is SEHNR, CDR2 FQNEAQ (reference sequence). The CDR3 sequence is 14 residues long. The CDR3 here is CASSLGGRSSPLHF. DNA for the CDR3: TGTGCCAGCAGCTTAGGAGGGCGTAGTTCACCCCTCCACTTT.

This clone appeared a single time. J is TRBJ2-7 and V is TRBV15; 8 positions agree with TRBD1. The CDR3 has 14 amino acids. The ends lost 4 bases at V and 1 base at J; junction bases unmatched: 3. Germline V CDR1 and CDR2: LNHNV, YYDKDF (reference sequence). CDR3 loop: CATSKDRVSYEQYF. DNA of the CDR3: TGTGCCACCAGCAAGGACAGGGTGTCCTACGAGCAGTACTTC.

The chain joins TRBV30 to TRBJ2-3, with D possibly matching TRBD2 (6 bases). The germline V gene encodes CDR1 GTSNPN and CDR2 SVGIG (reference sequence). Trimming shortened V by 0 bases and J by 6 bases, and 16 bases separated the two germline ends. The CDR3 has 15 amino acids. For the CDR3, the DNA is TGTGCCTGGAGTGTAAATAGCGGACCCACGGATACGCAGTATTTT. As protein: CAWSVNSGPTDTQYF.

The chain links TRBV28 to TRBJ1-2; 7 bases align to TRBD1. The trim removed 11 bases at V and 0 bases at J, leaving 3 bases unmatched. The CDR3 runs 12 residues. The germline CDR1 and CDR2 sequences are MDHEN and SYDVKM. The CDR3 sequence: CASTGTNYGYTF. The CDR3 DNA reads TGTGCCTCGACAGGGACTAACTATGGCTACACCTTC.

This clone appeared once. The CDR3 DNA sequence: TGTGCCAGCAGCAGAGCTTCGGGTTCCTACGAGCAGTACTTC. Its translation is CASSRASGSYEQYF. The gene calls are TRBV2 and TRBJ2-7; the D is unclear. With 6 bases removed from V and 1 base from J, the gap between germline ends came to 13 bases. Germline V gene sequence: CDR1 SNHLY, CDR2 FYNNEI. The CDR3 has 14 amino acids.

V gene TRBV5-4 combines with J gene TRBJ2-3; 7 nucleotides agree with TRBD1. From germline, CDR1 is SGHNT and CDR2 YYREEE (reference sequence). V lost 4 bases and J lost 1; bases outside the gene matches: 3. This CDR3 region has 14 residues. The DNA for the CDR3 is TGTGCCAGCAGCGGAGGACAGGGCACAGATACGCAGTATTTT. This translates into CASSGGQGTDTQYF.

The CDR3 sequence: CASSLGGMQTTEAFF. For the CDR3, the DNA is TGTGCCAGCAGTTTAGGGGGGATGCAAACGACTGAAGCTTTCTTT. The V gene is TRBV28, the J gene TRBJ1-1; D possibly corresponds to TRBD1 (5 bases). This CDR3 has 15 amino acids. Germline-derived CDR1 and CDR2 are MDHEN and SYDVKM. V lost 2 bases and J 5 bases, leaving 15 bases between the germline ends.

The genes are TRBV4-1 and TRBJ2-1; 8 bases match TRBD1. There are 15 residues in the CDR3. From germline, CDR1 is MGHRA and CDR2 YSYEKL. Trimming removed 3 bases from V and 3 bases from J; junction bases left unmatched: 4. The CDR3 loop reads CASSQTGANYNEQFF. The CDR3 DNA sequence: TGCGCCAGCAGCCAGACAGGGGCTAACTACAATGAGCAGTTCTTC.

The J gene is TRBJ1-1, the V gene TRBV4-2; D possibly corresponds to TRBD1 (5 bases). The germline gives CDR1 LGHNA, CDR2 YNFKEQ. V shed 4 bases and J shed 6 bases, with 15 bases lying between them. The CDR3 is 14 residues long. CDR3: CASSLQGAAPEAFF. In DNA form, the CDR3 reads TGTGCCAGCAGCCTCCAAGGGGCAGCTCCTGAAGCTTTCTTT.

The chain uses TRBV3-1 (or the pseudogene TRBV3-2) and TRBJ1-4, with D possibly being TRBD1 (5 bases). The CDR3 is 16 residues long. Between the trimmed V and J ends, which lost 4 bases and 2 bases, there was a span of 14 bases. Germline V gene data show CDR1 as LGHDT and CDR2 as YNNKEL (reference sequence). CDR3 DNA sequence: TGTGCCAGCAGCCCCGCGGCAGGGAGGACTAATGAAAAACTGTTTTTT. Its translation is CASSPAAGRTNEKLFF.

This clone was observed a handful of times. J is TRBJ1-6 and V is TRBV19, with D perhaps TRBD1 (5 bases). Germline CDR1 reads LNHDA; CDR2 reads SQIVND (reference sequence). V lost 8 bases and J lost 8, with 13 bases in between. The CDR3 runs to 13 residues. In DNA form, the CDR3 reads TGTGCCAGTTCCGGGACGGGGGATTCACCCCTCCACTTT. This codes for CASSGTGDSPLHF.

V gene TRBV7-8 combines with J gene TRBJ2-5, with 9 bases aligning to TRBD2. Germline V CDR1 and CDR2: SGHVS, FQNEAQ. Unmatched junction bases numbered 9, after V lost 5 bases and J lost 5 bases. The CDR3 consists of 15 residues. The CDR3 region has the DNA TGTGCCAGCAGCCTCAGTTGGCGGGAGGGTGAGACCCAGTACTTC. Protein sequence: CASSLSWREGETQYF.

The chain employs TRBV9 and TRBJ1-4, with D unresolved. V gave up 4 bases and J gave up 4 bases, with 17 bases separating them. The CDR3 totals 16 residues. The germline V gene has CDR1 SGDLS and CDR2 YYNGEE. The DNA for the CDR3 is TGTGCCAGCAGCTTGAGGGAAGGTGGCGGTAATGAAAAACTGTTTTTT. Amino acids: CASSLREGGGNEKLFF.

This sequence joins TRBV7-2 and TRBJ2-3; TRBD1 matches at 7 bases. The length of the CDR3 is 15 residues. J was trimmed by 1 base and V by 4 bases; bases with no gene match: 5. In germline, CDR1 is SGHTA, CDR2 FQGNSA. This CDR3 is CASSSTGTGTDTQYF. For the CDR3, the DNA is TGTGCCAGCAGCTCGACAGGGACGGGCACAGATACGCAGTATTTT.

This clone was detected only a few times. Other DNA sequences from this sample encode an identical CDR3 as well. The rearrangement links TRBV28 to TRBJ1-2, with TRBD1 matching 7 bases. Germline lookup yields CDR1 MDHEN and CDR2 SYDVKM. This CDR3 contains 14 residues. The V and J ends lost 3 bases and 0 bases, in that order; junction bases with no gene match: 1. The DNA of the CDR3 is TGTGCCAGCAGTTTCGGGACAGCTAACTATGGCTACACCTTC. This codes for CASSFGTANYGYTF.

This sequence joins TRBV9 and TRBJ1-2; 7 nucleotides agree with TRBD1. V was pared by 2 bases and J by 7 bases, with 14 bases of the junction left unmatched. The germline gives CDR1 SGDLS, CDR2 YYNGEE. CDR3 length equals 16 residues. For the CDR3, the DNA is TGTGCCAGCAGCGTCCAAACAGGGGTGAGGAGTCGTGGCTACACCTTC. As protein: CASSVQTGVRSRGYTF. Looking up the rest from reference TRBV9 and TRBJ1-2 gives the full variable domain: DSGVTQTPKHLITATGQRVTLRCSPRSGDLSVYWYQQSLDQGLQFLIQYYNGEERAKGNILERFSAQQFPDLHSELNLSSLELGDSALYFCASSVQTGVRSRGYTFGSGTRLTVV.

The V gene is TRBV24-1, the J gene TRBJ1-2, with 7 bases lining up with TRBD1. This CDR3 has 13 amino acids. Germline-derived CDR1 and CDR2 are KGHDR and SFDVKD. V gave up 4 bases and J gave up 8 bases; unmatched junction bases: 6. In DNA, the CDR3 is TGTGCCACCAGTGACGACAGGGCACAAGGCTACACCTTC. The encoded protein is CATSDDRAQGYTF.

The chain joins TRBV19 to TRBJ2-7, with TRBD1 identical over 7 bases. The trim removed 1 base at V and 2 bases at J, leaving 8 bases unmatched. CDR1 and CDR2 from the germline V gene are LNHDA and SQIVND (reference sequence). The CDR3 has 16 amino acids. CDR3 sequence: CASSIAGTVFPYEQYF. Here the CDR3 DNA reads TGTGCCAGTAGTATAGCCGGGACAGTTTTCCCCTACGAGCAGTACTTC.